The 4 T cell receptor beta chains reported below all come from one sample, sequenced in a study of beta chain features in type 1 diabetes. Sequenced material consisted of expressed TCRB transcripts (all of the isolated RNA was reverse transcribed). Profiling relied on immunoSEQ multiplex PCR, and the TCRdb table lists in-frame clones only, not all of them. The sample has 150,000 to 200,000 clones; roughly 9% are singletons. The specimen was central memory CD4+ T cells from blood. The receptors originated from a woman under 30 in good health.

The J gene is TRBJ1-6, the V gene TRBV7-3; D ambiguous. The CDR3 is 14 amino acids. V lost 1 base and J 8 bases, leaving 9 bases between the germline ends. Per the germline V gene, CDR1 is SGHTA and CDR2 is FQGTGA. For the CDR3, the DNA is TGTGCCAGCAGCTTAAACGGGGTCGATTCACCCCTCCACTTT. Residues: CASSLNGVDSPLHF.

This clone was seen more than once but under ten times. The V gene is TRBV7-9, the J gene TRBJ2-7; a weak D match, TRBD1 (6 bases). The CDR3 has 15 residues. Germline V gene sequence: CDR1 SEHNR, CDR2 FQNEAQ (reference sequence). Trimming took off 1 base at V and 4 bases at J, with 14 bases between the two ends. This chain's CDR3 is CASSLEGQGTYEQYF. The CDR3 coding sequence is TGTGCCAGCAGCTTAGAGGGCCAGGGGACGTACGAGCAGTACTTC.

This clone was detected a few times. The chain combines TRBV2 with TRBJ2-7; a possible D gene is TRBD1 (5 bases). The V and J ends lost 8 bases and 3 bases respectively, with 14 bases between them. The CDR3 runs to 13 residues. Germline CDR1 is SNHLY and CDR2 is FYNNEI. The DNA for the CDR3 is TGTGCCAGCCCAGAAGACAGCCACTACGAGCAGTACTTC. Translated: CASPEDSHYEQYF.

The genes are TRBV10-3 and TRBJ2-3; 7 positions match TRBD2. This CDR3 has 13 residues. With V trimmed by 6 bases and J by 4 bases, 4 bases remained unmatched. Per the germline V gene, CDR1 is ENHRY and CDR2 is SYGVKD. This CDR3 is CAISLGGSDTQYF. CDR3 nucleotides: TGTGCCATCAGCCTGGGGGGGTCAGATACGCAGTATTTT.